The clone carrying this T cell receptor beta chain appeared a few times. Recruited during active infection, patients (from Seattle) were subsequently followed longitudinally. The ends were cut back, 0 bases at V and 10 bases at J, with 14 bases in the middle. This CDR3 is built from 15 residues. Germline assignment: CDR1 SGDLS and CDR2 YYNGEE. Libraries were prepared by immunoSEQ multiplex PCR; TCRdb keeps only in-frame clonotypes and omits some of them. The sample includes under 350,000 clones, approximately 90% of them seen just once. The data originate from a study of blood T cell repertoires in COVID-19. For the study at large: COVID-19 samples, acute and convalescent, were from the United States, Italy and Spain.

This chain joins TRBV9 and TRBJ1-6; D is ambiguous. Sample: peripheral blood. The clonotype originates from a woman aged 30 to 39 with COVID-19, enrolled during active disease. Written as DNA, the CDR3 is TGTGCCAGCAGCGTAGGTAGCCGGGAGAGGTCACCCCTCCACTTT. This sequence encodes CASSVGSRERSPLHF. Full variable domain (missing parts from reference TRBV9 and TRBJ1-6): DSGVTQTPKHLITATGQRVTLRCSPRSGDLSVYWYQQSLDQGLQFLIQYYNGEERAKGNILERFSAQQFPDLHSELNLSSLELGDSALYFCASSVGSRERSPLHFGNGTRLTVT.